This passage covers 31 T cell receptor beta chains from one sample sequenced in a study of cytomegalovirus exposure and HLA in healthy donors. PCR involved 60 Vbeta and 13 Jbeta primers. Profiled with immunoSEQ multiplex PCR; TCRdb holds only in-frame clones, not every one. This table holds roughly 100,000 clones, approximately 70% found once. The specimen was PBMCs. The source of these receptors is a man aged 30 to 45 in good health and CMV-seronegative.

The sample holds a few counts of this clone. The chain combines TRBV30 with TRBJ1-2; 7 bases agree with TRBD1. The germline gives CDR1 GTSNPN, CDR2 SVGIG (reference sequence). The CDR3 totals 14 residues. V shed 2 bases, J shed 7 bases, and the junction held 10 bases outside the gene matches. CDR3 protein: CAWSRGRGFGGYTF. The CDR3 DNA reads as TGTGCCTGGAGTCGAGGCAGGGGGTTTGGTGGCTACACCTTC.

The V call is TRBV7-6, the J call TRBJ2-3; possibly TRBD2 for D (6 bases). V lost 2 bases and J lost 2, with 11 bases in between. The CDR3 sequence is 15 residues long. Germline lookup yields CDR1 SGHVS and CDR2 FNYEAQ. The CDR3 coding sequence is TGTGCCAGCAGCTTAAGGGACTGGCTCACAGATACGCAGTATTTT. Its protein is CASSLRDWLTDTQYF.

The chain joins TRBV29-1 to TRBJ1-1, with TRBD1 as a possible D gene (5 bases). CDR1 is SQVTM, CDR2 ANQGSEA, per germline. The length of the CDR3 is 14 residues. The V end was cut by 1 base, the J end by 1 base, with 10 bases between. CDR3 sequence reads: CSVEATGENTEAFF. The CDR3 nucleotides read TGCAGCGTTGAAGCCACAGGAGAGAACACTGAAGCTTTCTTT.

This chain connects TRBV7-2 to TRBJ1-1; no clear D gene. This CDR3 has 15 amino acids. Trimming left V 6 bases short and J 3 bases short, with 17 bases between. Germline V gene data show CDR1 as SGHTA and CDR2 as FQGNSA. Here the CDR3 DNA reads TGTGCCAGCAGGCTAACCCCAGGCGGGGACACTGAAGCTTTCTTT. It codes for CASRLTPGGDTEAFF.

This clone occurred once. The V and J genes are TRBV7-2 and TRBJ2-7; 8 bases are shared with TRBD1. Germline V gives CDR1 SGHTA, CDR2 FQGNSA. V trimming: 5 bases; J trimming: 5 bases; junction bases outside the gene matches: 5. The CDR3 runs to 13 residues. The CDR3 is CASSPTGVNEQYF. CDR3 nucleotides: TGTGCCAGCAGCCCGACAGGGGTAAACGAGCAGTACTTC.

The V gene is TRBV28, the J gene TRBJ2-7, with D perhaps TRBD2 (5 bases). Germline V CDR1 and CDR2: MDHEN, SYDVKM. The V gene lost 7 bases and the J gene lost 2 bases, with 9 bases spanning the gap. The CDR3 has 12 amino acids. The CDR3 region is CASTGVAYEQYF. The CDR3 nucleotides read TGTGCCAGCACCGGGGTGGCCTACGAGCAGTACTTC. Complete variable domain (other parts from reference TRBV28 and TRBJ2-7): DVKVTQSSRYLVKRTGEKVFLECVQDMDHENMFWYRQDPGLGLRLIYFSYDVKMKEKGDIPEGYSVSREKKERFSLILESASTNQTSMYLCASTGVAYEQYFGPGTRLTVT.

The chain combines TRBV11-2 with TRBJ2-7; D may be TRBD1 (6 bases). Trimming pared 5 bases from V and 2 bases from J, leaving 28 bases between. Per germline, CDR1 SGHAT and CDR2 FQNNGV. CDR3 length: 19 residues. The CDR3 nucleotides read TGTGCCAGCAGCCCGGTCCGTCACATCACAGGGAGAAGCACCTACGAGCAGTACTTC. Residues: CASSPVRHITGRSTYEQYF.

The V call is TRBV7-9, the J call TRBJ2-1; no firm D call. This CDR3 spans 15 amino acids. Germline CDR1 SEHNR, CDR2 FQNEAQ (reference sequence). Trimming took 5 bases from V and 0 from J, leaving 11 bases between them. CDR3 in amino acids: CASSARSSSYNEQFF. CDR3 in DNA: TGTGCCAGCAGCGCCCGATCTAGCTCCTACAATGAGCAGTTCTTC.

This clone has only one observation. In the same sample, other DNA sequences code for this CDR3. The V call is TRBV7-2, the J call TRBJ2-1, with D perhaps matching TRBD2 (5 bases). Germline V CDR1 and CDR2: SGHTA, FQGNSA. There are 14 residues in the CDR3. V lost 2 bases and J lost 1, with 6 bases in between. The CDR3 nucleotides are TGTGCCAGCAGCTTAAGCGGTTCCTACAATGAGCAGTTCTTC. This sequence encodes CASSLSGSYNEQFF. Filled out from reference TRBV7-2 and TRBJ2-1, the complete variable domain reads GAGVSQSPSNKVTEKGKDVELRCDPISGHTALYWYRQSLGQGLEFLIYFQGNSAPDKSGLPSDRFSAERTGGSVSTLTIQRTQQEDSAVYLCASSLSGSYNEQFFGPGTRLTVL.

V usage is TRBV6-4 and J usage is TRBJ2-3, with D perhaps matching TRBD2 (5 bases). CDR1 is MRHNA, CDR2 SNTAGT, per germline. The CDR3 sequence is 13 residues long. V shed 4 bases and J shed 0 bases, with 5 bases lying between them. DNA for the CDR3: TGTGCCAGCAGTGGCGGGAGCACAGATACGCAGTATTTT. Translating gives CASSGGSTDTQYF.

In this sample, this clone turned up a few times. The gene calls are TRBV7-9 and TRBJ2-3; tentatively, D is TRBD1 (6 bases). V shed 1 base and J shed 2 bases, with 13 bases lying between them. The CDR3 consists of 16 residues. Germline V CDR1 and CDR2: SEHNR, FQNEAQ (reference sequence). The CDR3 protein is CASSLVAGANTDTQYF. CDR3 DNA: TGTGCCAGCAGCTTAGTAGCAGGGGCAAACACAGATACGCAGTATTTT.

In regard to this clone: The CDR3 carries no conserved terminal phenylalanine or tryptophan, so it likely arises from a read error. The chain combines TRBV12-5 with TRBJ1-5; D call uncertain. Trimming cost V 0 bases and J 2 bases, with 11 bases left between them. Germline V gene sequence: CDR1 LGHNT, CDR2 FRNRAP. The CDR3 consists of 16 residues. The CDR3 coding sequence is TGTGCTAGTGGTTTGGTCCGGGGAGAGGGCAATCAGCCCCAGCATCTT. It translates to CASGLVRGEGNQPQHL.

The rearrangement joins TRBV11-3 to TRBJ2-3, with TRBD1 matching over 7 bases. The CDR3 has 15 residues. With V trimmed by 4 bases and J by 2 bases, 6 bases remained unmatched. In germline, CDR1 is SGHNT, CDR2 YENEEA. The CDR3 here is CASSWGQQITDTQYF. The CDR3 coding sequence is TGTGCCAGCAGCTGGGGACAGCAAATCACAGATACGCAGTATTTT.

The rearrangement links TRBV6-5 to TRBJ2-1; TRBD2 might be the D (5 bases). CDR1 and CDR2 (germline): MNHEY, SVGAGI. V was shortened by 3 bases and J by 7 bases, with 13 bases between the two germline ends. The CDR3 length is 14 residues. The CDR3 DNA is TGTGCCAGCAGTTATACTAGTCCCAGGAATGAGCAGTTCTTC. Amino acid sequence: CASSYTSPRNEQFF.

This clone appeared a few times. The chain has TRBV6-1 and TRBJ2-5; 9 bases line up with TRBD2. Germline trimming cut 6 bases from V and 2 bases from J; bases unmatched to any gene: 7. The CDR3 loop spans 15 amino acids. Germline V gene data show CDR1 as MNHNS and CDR2 as SASEGT. The CDR3: CASRFFTSGQETQYF. The CDR3 DNA reads TGTGCCAGCAGGTTTTTTACTAGCGGGCAAGAGACCCAGTACTTC.

The chain has TRBV7-9 and TRBJ2-4, with D possibly matching TRBD2 (7 bases). The ends were cut back, 4 bases at V and 9 bases at J, with 19 bases in the middle. This CDR3 spans 15 amino acids. Germline V gene data show CDR1 as SEHNR and CDR2 as FQNEAQ (reference sequence). Here the CDR3 reads CASSSGGVGFGIQYF. The CDR3 bases are TGTGCCAGCAGCTCGGGGGGCGTTGGCTTCGGCATTCAGTACTTC. Full variable domain (outside the CDR3, taken from reference TRBV7-9 and TRBJ2-4): DTGVSQNPRHKITKRGQNVTFRCDPISEHNRLYWYRQTLGQGPEFLTYFQNEAQLEKSRLLSDRFSAERPKGSFSTLEIQRTEQGDSAMYLCASSSGGVGFGIQYFGAGTRLSVL.

The chain employs TRBV6-6 and TRBJ1-1; 9 bases map to TRBD1. Per germline, CDR1 MNHNY and CDR2 SVGAGI (reference sequence). The CDR3 totals 13 residues. V shed 6 bases, J shed 5 bases, and the junction held 4 bases outside the gene matches. CDR3 nucleotide sequence: TGTGCCAGCAGCCGGGACAGGGTTACTGAAGCTTTCTTT. It yields the protein CASSRDRVTEAFF.

The chain is built from TRBV16 and TRBJ2-7; maybe TRBD1 (6 bases). This CDR3 has 17 amino acids. Trimming left V 3 bases short and J 7 bases short, with 25 bases between. Germline V gene lookup returns CDR1 KGHSY and CDR2 FQNENV. CDR3: CASSHGVQGAVDSEQYF. The CDR3 DNA is TGTGCCAGCAGCCACGGAGTACAGGGAGCGGTTGATTCTGAGCAGTACTTC.

The chain couples TRBV19 to TRBJ2-7; D is unclear. CDR1 is LNHDA, CDR2 SQIVND, per germline (reference sequence). There are 17 residues in the CDR3. The V gene lost 6 bases and the J gene lost 0 bases, with 21 bases spanning the gap. As DNA, the CDR3 is TGTGCCAGTAGCCCCCTGTTTCAGCGTGGCAGCTCCTACGAGCAGTACTTC. Translation: CASSPLFQRGSSYEQYF.

The chain recombines TRBV5-1 with TRBJ2-5; no definite D call. This CDR3 region has 14 residues. Germline V lookup: CDR1 SGHRS, CDR2 YFSETQ. Trimming pared 0 bases from V and 5 bases from J, leaving 11 bases between. The CDR3: CASSLGPAGETQYF. CDR3 DNA: TGCGCCAGCAGCTTGGGCCCCGCCGGGGAGACCCAGTACTTC.

The V and J genes are TRBV28 and TRBJ2-5, with a weak D call TRBD2 (5 bases). The CDR3 runs 12 residues. Trimming removed 10 bases at V and 4 bases at J, with 13 bases between. CDR1 and CDR2 from the germline V gene are MDHEN and SYDVKM. CDR3 in DNA: TGTGCCACCGGAGGTAGCGTAGAGACCCAGTACTTC. The encoded protein is CATGGSVETQYF.

This clone was seen a few times. V usage is TRBV29-1 and J usage is TRBJ1-1; 8 bases are a match to TRBD1. CDR1 is SQVTM, CDR2 ANQGSEA, per germline. The V and J ends lost 4 bases and 2 bases, in that order; junction bases with no gene match: 6. The CDR3 totals 14 residues. The DNA for the CDR3 is TGCAGCGTTGTCCAGGGGGCAAGTAACACTGAAGCTTTCTTT. This encodes CSVVQGASNTEAFF. The full variable domain, with the rest looked up from reference TRBV29-1 and TRBJ1-1, is SAVISQKPSRDICQRGTSLTIQCQVDSQVTMMFWYRQQPGQSLTLIATANQGSEATYESGFVIDKFPISRPNLTFSTLTVSNMSPEDSSIYLCSVVQGASNTEAFFGQGTRLTVV.

This clone was seen only once. V usage is TRBV7-2 and J usage is TRBJ1-1, with TRBD1 matching 8 bases. This CDR3 spans 15 amino acids. The germline gives CDR1 SGHTA, CDR2 FQGNSA. The junction had 6 bases not matched to a gene; V was cut back by 2 bases and J by 4 bases. The CDR3 region has the DNA TGTGCCAGCAGCTTAACACAGGGGGTACTCACTGAAGCTTTCTTT. This gives the protein CASSLTQGVLTEAFF.

The chain couples TRBV7-6 to TRBJ1-1, with 7 bases that match TRBD1. Looked up from germline, CDR1 is SGHVS and CDR2 is FNYEAQ. The V and J ends lost 5 bases and 1 base, in that order; junction bases with no gene match: 7. This CDR3 is built from 15 residues. CDR3 DNA: TGTGCCAGCAGCGCACGCCAGGGGGGGAACACTGAAGCTTTCTTT. Its translation: CASSARQGGNTEAFF.

This clone has just a few counts. V is TRBV5-4 and J is TRBJ1-2; 8 bases fit TRBD1. This CDR3 has 16 residues. V lost 4 bases to trimming and J lost 2 bases; unmatched junction nucleotides: 10. Per the germline V gene, CDR1 is SGHNT and CDR2 is YYREEE (reference sequence). The DNA for the CDR3 is TGTGCCAGCAGCCATGGAAAGGACAGGGTCAACTATGGCTACACCTTC. It encodes CASSHGKDRVNYGYTF. The variable domain in full, with the rest retrieved from reference TRBV5-4 and TRBJ1-2, is ETGVTQSPTHLIKTRGQQVTLRCSSQSGHNTVSWYQQALGQGPQFIFQYYREEENGRGNFPPRFSGLQFPNYSSELNVNALELDDSALYLCASSHGKDRVNYGYTFGSGTRLTVV.

V usage is TRBV19 and J usage is TRBJ1-1, with D maybe TRBD1 (6 bases). V lost 8 bases and J lost 1, with 11 bases in between. Germline CDR1 reads LNHDA; CDR2 reads SQIVND (reference sequence). There are 13 residues in the CDR3. CDR3 bases: TGTGCCAGTGGACAGTACGGGAACACTGAAGCTTTCTTT. This sequence encodes CASGQYGNTEAFF.

The chain uses TRBV2 and TRBJ2-7; D perhaps matches TRBD2 (7 bases). The CDR3 has 16 amino acids. Looked up from germline, CDR1 is SNHLY and CDR2 is FYNNEI. Trimming cost V 5 bases and J 5 bases, with 22 bases left between them. The DNA for the CDR3 is TGTGCCAGCAGTCGTCCCAACCGGGGGGCAAATAACGAGCAGTACTTC. Amino acid sequence: CASSRPNRGANNEQYF.

V usage is TRBV5-6 and J usage is TRBJ1-1; D perhaps matches TRBD1 (5 bases). From germline, CDR1 is SGHDT and CDR2 YYEEEE. CDR3 length equals 15 residues. The V end was cut by 2 bases, the J end by 7 bases, with 18 bases between. The CDR3 is CASSFPTGEVSEAFF. The CDR3 bases are TGTGCCAGCAGCTTCCCCACGGGGGAAGTCAGTGAAGCTTTCTTT.

This chain joins TRBV15 and TRBJ2-2, with 10 bases lining up with TRBD2. Germline loops: CDR1 LNHNV, CDR2 YYDKDF (reference sequence). Trimming at V came to 0 bases and at J to 2 bases, leaving 6 bases not matched to a gene. The CDR3 is 18 amino acids. CDR3 region: CATSRDLAGVDNTGELFF. CDR3 DNA sequence: TGTGCCACCAGCAGAGACCTAGCGGGAGTGGATAACACCGGGGAGCTGTTTTTT.

The chain links TRBV7-9 to TRBJ2-1; 7 bases line up with TRBD2. Germline CDR1 SEHNR, CDR2 FQNEAQ (reference sequence). J lost 6 bases, V lost 2 bases, and 7 bases had no gene match. This CDR3 has 15 amino acids. CDR3 DNA sequence: TGTGCCAGCAGCTTAAATAGGGCGGGAGTCAATGAGCAGTTCTTC. Translation gives CASSLNRAGVNEQFF. The whole variable domain, filled in from reference TRBV7-9 and TRBJ2-1, reads DTGVSQNPRHKITKRGQNVTFRCDPISEHNRLYWYRQTLGQGPEFLTYFQNEAQLEKSRLLSDRFSAERPKGSFSTLEIQRTEQGDSAMYLCASSLNRAGVNEQFFGPGTRLTVL.

The V gene is TRBV18, the J gene TRBJ2-3; TRBD1 matches at 10 bases. The CDR3 extends over 16 amino acids. The V gene's germline CDR1 is KGHSH and CDR2 LQKENI. After removal of 2 bases from V and 5 bases from J, the junction contained 7 bases not matched to a gene. The chain's CDR3 is CASSPWGTGEGDTQYF. CDR3 nucleotide sequence: TGTGCCAGCTCACCATGGGGGACAGGGGAAGGAGATACGCAGTATTTT.